This T cell receptor (beta chain) was found in a study of blood T cells in healthy people across ages. Study outcomes and limitations: Older age went with lower TCR beta diversity per million T cells, in a roughly linear way. The CMV status of each donor remained undetermined, and this could have confounded shifts in expanded clonotypes.

There are 16 residues in the CDR3. In germline, CDR1 is SGHKS, CDR2 YYEKEE (reference sequence). A remark on this clonotype: Its antigen remains unknown. At one of its ends the junction is not consistent with the germline gene, which may arise from a read error.

No fewer than 6 million PBMCs went into each sample. Sample-barcoded 5' priming and a J-beta primer mix drove a second PCR of 7 to 11 cycles. With 12 random nucleotides, a template-switch adaptor tagged each individual cDNA molecule. TCRdb recomputed calls from the 5' RACE reads with MiXCR, one row per CDR3 protein. Of about 1,500,000 distinct CDR3 sequences in the sample, under 30% are singletons; the top ten hold 6.5% to 8.5%. This sequence joins TRBV5-5 and TRBJ2-7; tentatively, D is TRBD1 (6 bases). The sequenced material came from blood. This TCR derives from a woman aged 25 to 39 in good health. The CDR3 spells CASNLEQGTVGYEQYF. In DNA form, the CDR3 reads TGTGCCAGCAACTTGGAGCAGGGGACCGTGGGCTACGAGCAGTACTTC.